A selection of T cell receptor beta chains follows, all from one sample in a study of tumor-infiltrating lymphocytes in primary liver carcinoma. TCRdb called the multiplex PCR reads again in MiXCR, with one record for every CDR3 protein. The sample lists around 80,000 distinct CDR3 sequences, 72% occurring once. Sequenced input: liver tumor tissue from sampling region 1. All receptors derive from a middle-aged man with primary liver carcinoma and hepatitis B virus infection. Both conserved end residues are part of each CDR3. D genes are given only for firm matches. Rows give clone size only sometimes, using once, few, many, or a class for an expanded clone.

many | TRBJ1-5 | NA | TRBV28 | CASSLVHDQPQHF | TGTGCCAGCAGTTTAGTCCATGATCAGCCCCAGCATTTT
NA | TRBJ2-2 | TRBD1 | TRBV6-2/TRBV6-3 | CASTLVGGTSGELFF | TGTGCCAGCACATTAGTAGGGGGCACTTCAGGGGAGCTGTTTTTT
few | TRBJ2-5 | NA | TRBV19 | CASSIGAKGETQYF | TGTGCCAGTAGTATCGGTGCAAAGGGGGAGACCCAGTACTTC
NA | TRBJ2-4 | NA | TRBV6-6 | CASSSLSGGNIQYF | TGTGCCAGCAGTTCCCTGTCAGGTGGGAACATTCAGTACTTC
NA | TRBJ2-1 | TRBD2 | TRBV5-1 | CAGSLGPSGHDNEQFF | TGCGCCGGCAGCTTGGGGCCTAGCGGGCACGACAATGAGCAGTTCTTC
NA | TRBJ2-5 | NA | TRBV19 | CASSSGDTYQETQYF | TGTGCCAGCAGTAGTGGAGACACCTACCAAGAGACCCAGTACTTC
many | TRBJ2-2 | NA | TRBV5-1 | CASSFTGPGTGELFF | TGCGCCAGCAGCTTTACAGGGCCCGGCACCGGGGAGCTGTTTTTT
NA | TRBJ2-5 | NA | TRBV11-2 | CASNLGGSGLGETQYF | TGTGCCAGCAACTTAGGGGGTAGCGGCCTGGGGGAGACCCAGTACTTC
NA | TRBJ2-2 | NA | TRBV7-3 | CASSLTRVGVGELFF | TGTGCCAGCAGCTTAACCAGGGTTGGGGTCGGGGAGCTGTTTTTT
NA | TRBJ2-7 | TRBD2 | TRBV12-3/TRBV12-4 | CASSPPTAGAIYEQYF | TGTGCCAGTAGTCCCCCCACAGCGGGAGCAATCTACGAGCAGTACTTC
many | TRBJ2-7 | TRBD2 | TRBV10-3 | CAIRGLAGEEGDEQYF | TGTGCCATCAGGGGTCTAGCGGGAGAGGAGGGTGACGAGCAGTACTTC
NA | TRBJ1-1 | NA | TRBV11-2 | CASSRMGGQRFGTEAFF | TGTGCCAGCAGCCGAATGGGGGGGCAGAGATTCGGCACTGAAGCTTTCTTT
NA | TRBJ2-7 | TRBD2 | TRBV7-8 | CAGSIELAGNSYEQYF | TGTGCTGGCAGCATAGAACTAGCGGGTAACTCCTACGAGCAGTACTTC
NA | TRBJ1-1 | NA | TRBV6-2/TRBV6-3 | CTSSRGFETFF | TGTACCAGCAGTCGGGGATTTGAAACTTTCTTT
NA | TRBJ2-7 | NA | TRBV5-1 | CVSSLGSLYYEQYF | TGCGTCAGCAGCTTGGGTAGTCTCTACTACGAGCAGTACTTC
NA | TRBJ2-3 | TRBD1 | TRBV6-5 | CASNQAGFGTDTRYF | TGTGCCAGCAACCAAGCAGGTTTTGGGACAGATACGCGGTATTTT
NA | TRBJ2-1 | NA | TRBV6-6 | CASNPRASLRDNEQFF | TGTGCCAGCAATCCCCGCGCTAGTTTGAGGGACAATGAGCAGTTCTTC